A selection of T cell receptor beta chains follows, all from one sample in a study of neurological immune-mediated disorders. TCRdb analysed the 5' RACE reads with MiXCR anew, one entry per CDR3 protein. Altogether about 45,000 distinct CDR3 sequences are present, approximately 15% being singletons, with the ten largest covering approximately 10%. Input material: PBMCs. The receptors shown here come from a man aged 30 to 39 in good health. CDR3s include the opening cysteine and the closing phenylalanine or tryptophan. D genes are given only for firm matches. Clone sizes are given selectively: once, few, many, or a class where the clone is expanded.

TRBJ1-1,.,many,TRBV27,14,CASSLQGTSTEAFF,TGTGCCAGCAGTTTGCAGGGGACCAGCACTGAAGCTTTCTTT
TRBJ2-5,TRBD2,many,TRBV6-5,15,CASSPGGGLVETQYF,TGTGCCAGCAGTCCGGGCGGGGGGTTAGTGGAGACCCAGTACTTC
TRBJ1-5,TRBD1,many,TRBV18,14,CASSGQGGSQPQHF,TGTGCCAGCTCCGGACAGGGCGGGAGCCAGCCCCAGCATTTT
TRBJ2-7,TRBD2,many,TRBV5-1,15,CASSYGTSVSYEQYF,TGCGCCAGCAGCTACGGGACTAGCGTCTCGTACGAGCAGTACTTC
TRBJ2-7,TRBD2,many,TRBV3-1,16,CASSDVPGLAGVEQYF,TGTGCCAGCAGCGACGTACCGGGACTAGCGGGAGTCGAGCAGTACTTC
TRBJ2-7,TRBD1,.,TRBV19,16,CASSRSQGTGAYEQYF,TGTGCCAGTAGCAGGTCACAGGGGACAGGGGCCTACGAGCAGTACTTC
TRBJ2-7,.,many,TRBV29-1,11,CSVYSSGEQYF,TGCAGCGTGTACTCCAGTGGCGAGCAGTACTTC
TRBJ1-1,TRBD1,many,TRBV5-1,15,CASSVIGTENTEAFF,TGCGCCAGCAGCGTTATCGGGACAGAGAACACTGAAGCTTTCTTT
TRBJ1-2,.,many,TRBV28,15,CAVGGATEPHYGYTF,TGTGCTGTCGGGGGAGCAACAGAGCCTCACTATGGCTACACCTTC
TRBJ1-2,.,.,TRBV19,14,CASSISQDYYGYTF,TGTGCCAGTAGTATTTCTCAGGACTACTATGGCTACACCTTC
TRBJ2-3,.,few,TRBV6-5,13,CASSYQGADTQYF,TGTGCCAGCAGTTACCAGGGCGCAGATACGCAGTATTTT
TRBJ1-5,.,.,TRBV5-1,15,CANSSGPDSNQPQHF,TGTGCCAACAGCTCGGGACCGGATAGCAATCAGCCCCAGCATTTT
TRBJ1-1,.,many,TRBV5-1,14,CASSSGGGVTEAFF,TGCGCCAGCAGCTCGGGAGGGGGAGTCACTGAAGCTTTCTTT
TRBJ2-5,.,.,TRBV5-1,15,CASSLAGTDRETQYF,TGCGCCAGCAGCTTGGCCGGCACGGACAGAGAGACCCAGTACTTC
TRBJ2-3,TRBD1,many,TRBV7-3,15,CASSLLGQGRDTQYF,TGTGCCAGCAGCTTACTTGGACAGGGGAGAGATACGCAGTATTTT
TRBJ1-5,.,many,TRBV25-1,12,CASSEGFQPQHF,TGTGCCAGCAGTGAAGGGTTTCAGCCCCAGCATTTT
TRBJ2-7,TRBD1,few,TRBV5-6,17,CASRHYATGTGAYEQYF,TGTGCCAGCAGACACTATGCCACCGGGACAGGGGCCTACGAGCAGTACTTC
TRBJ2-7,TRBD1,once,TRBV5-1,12,CASRDRGHEQYF,TGCGCCAGCCGGGACAGGGGGCACGAGCAGTACTTC
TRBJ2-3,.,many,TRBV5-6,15,CASSFTIGGTDTQYF,TGTGCCAGCAGCTTCACCATAGGGGGCACAGATACGCAGTATTTT
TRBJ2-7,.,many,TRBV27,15,CASSNMAGPSYEQYF,TGTGCCAGCAGTAATATGGCGGGACCCTCCTACGAGCAGTACTTC
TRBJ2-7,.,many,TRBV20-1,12,CSASGNTYEQYF,TGCAGTGCTAGCGGGAACACCTACGAGCAGTACTTC
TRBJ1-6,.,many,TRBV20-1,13,CSARSGYNSPLHF,TGCAGTGCTAGGTCAGGGTATAATTCACCCCTCCACTTT
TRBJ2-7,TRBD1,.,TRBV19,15,CASSPGTGVNYEQYF,TGTGCCAGTAGTCCGGGGACAGGCGTAAACTACGAGCAGTACTTC
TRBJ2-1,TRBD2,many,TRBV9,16,CASSVVAGRAVSEQFF,TGTGCCAGCAGCGTAGTCGCCGGGAGGGCCGTGAGTGAGCAGTTCTTC
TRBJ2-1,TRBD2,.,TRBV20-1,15,CSARDRLAGLNEQFF,TGCAGTGCTAGAGATCGGCTAGCGGGTCTCAATGAGCAGTTCTTC
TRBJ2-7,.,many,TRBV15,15,CATSREVGQLYEQYF,TGTGCCACCAGCAGAGAGGTTGGACAACTCTACGAGCAGTACTTC
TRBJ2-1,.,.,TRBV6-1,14,CASMGGGTTYEQFF,TGTGCCAGCATGGGCGGGGGCACTACATATGAGCAGTTCTTC